This T cell receptor (beta chain) was recorded in a study of T cell changes during pregnancy in multiple sclerosis. Trimming shortened V by 8 bases and J by 0 bases, and 11 bases separated the two germline ends. Germline values: CDR1 SGHRS, CDR2 YFSETQ. The CDR3 totals 13 residues. Method: immunoSEQ multiplex PCR; TCRdb's copy keeps in-frame clones and lacks some. The data show roughly 27,000 clones, with just over 90% seen just once and 0.71% held by the top ten. The chain uses TRBV5-1 and TRBJ1-1; D is possibly TRBD1 (6 bases). The clonotype comes from a female donor with multiple sclerosis, enrolled in a pregnancy study. Specimen: CD4+ T cells from peripheral blood mononuclear cells, collected in the first trimester of pregnancy. This CDR3 reads CARTGFVNTEAFF. The CDR3 DNA reads as TGCGCCAGAACAGGGTTCGTGAACACTGAAGCTTTCTTT. Variable domain in full (rest from reference TRBV5-1 and TRBJ1-1): KAGVTQTPRYLIKTRGQQVTLSCSPISGHRSVSWYQQTPGQGLQFLFEYFSETQRNKGNFPGRFSGRQFSNSRSEMNVSTLELGDSALYLCARTGFVNTEAFFGQGTRLTVV.